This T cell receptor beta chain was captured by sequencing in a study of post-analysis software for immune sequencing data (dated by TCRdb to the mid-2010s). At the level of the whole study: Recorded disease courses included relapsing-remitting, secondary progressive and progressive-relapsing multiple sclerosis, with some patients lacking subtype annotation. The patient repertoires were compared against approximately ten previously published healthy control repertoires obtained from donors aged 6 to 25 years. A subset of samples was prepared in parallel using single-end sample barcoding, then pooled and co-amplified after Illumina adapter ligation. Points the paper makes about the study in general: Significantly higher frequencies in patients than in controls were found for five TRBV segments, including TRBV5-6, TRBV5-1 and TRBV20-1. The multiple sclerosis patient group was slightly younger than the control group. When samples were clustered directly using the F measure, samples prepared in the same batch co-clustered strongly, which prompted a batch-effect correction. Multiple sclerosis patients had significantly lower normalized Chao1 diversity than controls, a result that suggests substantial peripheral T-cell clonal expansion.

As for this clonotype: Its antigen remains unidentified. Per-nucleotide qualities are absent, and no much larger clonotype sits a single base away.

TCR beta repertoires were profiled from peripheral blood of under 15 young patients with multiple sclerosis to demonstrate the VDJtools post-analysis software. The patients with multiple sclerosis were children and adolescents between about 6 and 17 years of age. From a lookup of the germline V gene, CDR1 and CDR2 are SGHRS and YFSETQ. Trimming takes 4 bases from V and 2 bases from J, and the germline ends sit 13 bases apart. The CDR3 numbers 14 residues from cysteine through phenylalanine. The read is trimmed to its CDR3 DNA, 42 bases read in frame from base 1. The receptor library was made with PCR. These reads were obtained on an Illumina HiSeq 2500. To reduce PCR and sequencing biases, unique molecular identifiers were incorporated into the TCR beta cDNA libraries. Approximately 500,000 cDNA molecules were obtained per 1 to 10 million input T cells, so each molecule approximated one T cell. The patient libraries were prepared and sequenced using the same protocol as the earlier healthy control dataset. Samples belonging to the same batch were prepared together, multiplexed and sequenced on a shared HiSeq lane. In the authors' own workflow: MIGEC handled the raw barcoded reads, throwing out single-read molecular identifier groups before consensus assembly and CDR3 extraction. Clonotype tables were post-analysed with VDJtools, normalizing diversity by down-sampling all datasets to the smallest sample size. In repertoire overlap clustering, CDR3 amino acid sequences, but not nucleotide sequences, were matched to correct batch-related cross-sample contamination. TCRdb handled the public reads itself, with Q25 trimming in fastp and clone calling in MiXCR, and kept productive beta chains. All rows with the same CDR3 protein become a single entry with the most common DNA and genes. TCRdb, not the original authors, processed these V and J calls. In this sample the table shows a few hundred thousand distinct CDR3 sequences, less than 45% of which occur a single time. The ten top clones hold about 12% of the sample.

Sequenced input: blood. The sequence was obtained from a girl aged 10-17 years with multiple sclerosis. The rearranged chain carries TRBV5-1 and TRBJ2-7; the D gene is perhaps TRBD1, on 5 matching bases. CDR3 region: CASSATGDPYEQYF. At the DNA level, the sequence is TGCGCCAGCAGCGCCACAGGAGATCCCTACGAGCAGTACTTC.